This T cell receptor (beta chain) was recovered during a study of blood T cell repertoires in COVID-19. Turning to the study itself: From the United States, Italy and Spain came samples of acute and convalescent COVID-19. The cDNA or gDNA used as material had been derived from T cells, B-cell-depleted T cells, or PBMCs.

The germline V gene encodes CDR1 GTSNPN and CDR2 SVGIG (reference sequence). V lost 3 bases and J lost 2; bases outside the gene matches: 6. The CDR3 covers 15 residues. Original methodology: Amplification from reference gene primers served as the basis for estimated nucleated cell counts. This table comes from immunoSEQ multiplex PCR, and its TCRdb copy is limited to in-frame clones, with some not included. V, J and clone size are those of that table, while D and trimming were read from the DNA. Among about 300,000 clones listed, around 82% were seen once. Sequenced input: peripheral blood. J is TRBJ1-4 and V is TRBV30; TRBD1 matches 7 bases. This TCR came from a woman aged 50 to 60 with acute or convalescent COVID-19. CDR3 in DNA: TGTGCCTGGAGCGAAGGGGGCGCGACTAATGAAAAACTGTTTTTT. This gives the protein CAWSEGGATNEKLFF.